This T cell receptor beta chain emerged from a study of blood T cell repertoires in COVID-19. Study in general: Samples came from the United States, Italy and Spain, spanning acute and convalescent COVID-19.

How the authors handled the data: Amplification with reference gene primers provided the estimates of nucleated cell counts. Sequencing was performed with immunoSEQ multiplex PCR; in TCRdb, only in-frame clones are kept and a portion is missing. D and trimming were read from the DNA, whereas the V and J calls and clone size are those reported in that table. The sample lists 55,000 to 65,000 clones; approximately 89% were seen once. The CDR3 is 16 residues long. The V and J ends lost 3 bases and 4 bases, in that order; junction bases with no gene match: 8. Germline CDR1 is GTSNPN and CDR2 is SVGIG (reference sequence).

The chain couples TRBV30 to TRBJ2-2; TRBD1 agrees at 10 bases. The sequencing input was peripheral blood. This TCR was sampled from an older woman with COVID-19, enrolled during active disease. CDR3 in amino acids: CAWSDLTGGITGELFF. CDR3 sequence (DNA): TGTGCCTGGAGCGATTTGACAGGGGGCATCACCGGGGAGCTGTTTTTT.